What follows is one T cell receptor beta chain and its context. Its antigen is not identified. This sample was included in a study of cytomegalovirus exposure and HLA in healthy donors. Across the whole study: The roughly 110 validation repertoires were reported in a later analysis to have been generated on the same platform as the roughly 700 first-cohort repertoires.

Some clones are missing from TCRdb's copy, which holds only in-frame ones; the method was immunoSEQ multiplex PCR. The sample yields some 49,000 clones, around nine tenths seen once. The CDR3 covers 16 residues. Per germline, CDR1 SGHNT and CDR2 YYREEE (reference sequence). Trimming stripped 0 bases from V and 5 bases from J, with 15 bases between. Whole-study results and caveats: In the roughly 120 validation repertoires, a later analysis found that first-cohort TCR clusters tended to co-occur. A few CMV-associated chains proved CMV antigen-specific in vitro. More than 150 TCR beta chains were listed as cytomegalovirus-associated.

This receptor was identified in a man aged 18 to 30 in good health and CMV-seronegative. The sequenced sample was PBMCs. V gene TRBV5-4 combines with J gene TRBJ2-1; TRBD2 might be the D (6 bases). This CDR3 reads CASSLAAGIANNEQFF. For the CDR3, the DNA is TGTGCCAGCAGCTTGGCCGCGGGGATAGCTAACAATGAGCAGTTCTTC. The full variable domain, in which reference TRBV5-4 and TRBJ2-1 provide the parts outside the CDR3, is ETGVTQSPTHLIKTRGQQVTLRCSSQSGHNTVSWYQQALGQGPQFIFQYYREEENGRGNFPPRFSGLQFPNYSSELNVNALELDDSALYLCASSLAAGIANNEQFFGPGTRLTVL.